This T cell receptor (beta chain) was identified during a study of long-term antiretroviral therapy in people with HIV. Background on the study: The oldest specimens predate the 2015 immediate-ART recommendation by about a decade. Findings and limits, study-wide: Blood dates from the mid-2000s to the late 2010s, possibly under older ART regimens. Pre-ART expanded TRB clones stayed dominant throughout, though often decreasing after ART.

Trimming stripped 0 bases from V and 8 bases from J, with 7 bases between. The length of the CDR3 is 12 residues. The germline CDR1 and CDR2 sequences are SGHDN and FVKESK. Notes on this clone: The antigen is not known.

Researchers ran immunoSEQ v3.0 at survey level. Generated by immunoSEQ multiplex PCR, the TCRdb table keeps only in-frame clones and is missing some. The sample consists of roughly 6,500 clones, around 85% of them appearing once. This specimen was unsorted PBMCs, taken 3.7 years after starting antiretroviral therapy. J is TRBJ1-2 and V is TRBV14; D gene ambiguous. This clonotype originated in a woman between 50 and 59 years old with HIV. CDR3 nucleotide sequence: TGTGCCAGCAGCCAAGATCCGCAGGGCTACACCTTC. It yields the protein CASSQDPQGYTF. The variable domain in full, completed from reference TRBV14 and TRBJ1-2, reads EAGVTQFPSHSVIEKGQTVTLRCDPISGHDNLYWYRRVMGKEIKFLLHFVKESKQDESGMPNNRFLAERTGGTYSTLKVQPAELEDSGVYFCASSQDPQGYTFGSGTRLTVV.